Given below is one T cell receptor beta chain in context. Both 60 Vbeta primers and 13 Jbeta primers went into the PCR. Assay: immunoSEQ multiplex PCR; the TCRdb copy retains only in-frame clones and omits some. Of 100,000 to 150,000 clones in the sample, around 78% are singletons; the top ten hold about 4.4%. The sample originates from a study of cytomegalovirus exposure and HLA in healthy donors. Study overall: HLA-typed donors contributed approximately 92 million unique TCRs, which were held in an early data release.

The CDR3 covers 17 residues. V gave up 0 bases and J gave up 4 bases; unmatched junction bases: 6. In germline, CDR1 is SGDLS, CDR2 YYNGEE. The chain combines TRBV9 with TRBJ1-3, with TRBD1 identical over 11 bases. The receptor comes from a man between 60 and 70 years old in good health and CMV-seropositive. Sequenced material: PBMCs. The CDR3 DNA is TGTGCCAGCAGCGTAGGGGGACAGGGGGTAGCAGGAAACACCATATATTTT. Its protein product is CASSVGGQGVAGNTIYF.